The entry that follows covers one T cell receptor (beta chain) sequence. The table came from immunoSEQ multiplex PCR; TCRdb's copy has only in-frame clones and leaves some out. The sample lists 86,000 or so clones; about 96% were seen once. Germline CDR1 is MNHNY and CDR2 is SVGAGI (reference sequence). The CDR3 runs 18 residues. Between the trimmed V and J ends, which lost 5 bases and 0 bases, there was a span of 23 bases. This specimen belongs to a study of blood T cell repertoires in COVID-19. The specimen sequenced was peripheral blood. This clonotype originated in a human donor with active COVID-19. The donor label of this sample is uncertain. The chain links TRBV6-6 to TRBJ2-7, with a tentative D call TRBD1 (8 bases). CDR3 coding DNA: TGTGCCAGCAGTCCCACAGGGGGGGCTAACCCGTTCTCCTACGAGCAGTACTTC. It is translated as CASSPTGGANPFSYEQYF.